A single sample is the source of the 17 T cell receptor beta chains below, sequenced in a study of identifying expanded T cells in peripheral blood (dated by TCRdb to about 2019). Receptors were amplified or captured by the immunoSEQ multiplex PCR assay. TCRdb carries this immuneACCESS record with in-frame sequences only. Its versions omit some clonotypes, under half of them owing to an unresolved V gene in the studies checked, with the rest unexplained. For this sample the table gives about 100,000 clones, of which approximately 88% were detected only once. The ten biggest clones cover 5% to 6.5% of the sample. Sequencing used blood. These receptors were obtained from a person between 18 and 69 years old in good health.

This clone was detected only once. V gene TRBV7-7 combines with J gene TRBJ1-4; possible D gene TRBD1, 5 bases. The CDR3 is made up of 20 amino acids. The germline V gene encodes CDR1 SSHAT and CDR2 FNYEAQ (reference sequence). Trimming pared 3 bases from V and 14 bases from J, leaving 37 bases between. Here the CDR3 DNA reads TGTGCCAGCAGCTTGGTATGCCCCCTTCCAGGGAGTGTCGTGCGTTTGGTGCTGTTTTTT. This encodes CASSLVCPLPGSVVRLVLFF.

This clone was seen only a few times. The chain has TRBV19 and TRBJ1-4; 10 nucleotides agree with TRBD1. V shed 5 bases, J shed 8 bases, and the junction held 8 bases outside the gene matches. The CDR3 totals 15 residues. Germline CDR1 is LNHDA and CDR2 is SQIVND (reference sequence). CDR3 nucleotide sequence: TGTGCCAGTAGTGGAAAGACAGGGGGCGTCGAAAAACTGTTTTTT. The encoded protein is CASSGKTGGVEKLFF.

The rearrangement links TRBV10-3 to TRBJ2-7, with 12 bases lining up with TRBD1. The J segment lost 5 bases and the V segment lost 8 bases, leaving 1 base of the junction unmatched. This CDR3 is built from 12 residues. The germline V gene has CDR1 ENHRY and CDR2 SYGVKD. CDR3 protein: CAIGTGGDEQYF. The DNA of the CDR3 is TGTGCCATCGGGACAGGGGGCGACGAGCAGTACTTC.

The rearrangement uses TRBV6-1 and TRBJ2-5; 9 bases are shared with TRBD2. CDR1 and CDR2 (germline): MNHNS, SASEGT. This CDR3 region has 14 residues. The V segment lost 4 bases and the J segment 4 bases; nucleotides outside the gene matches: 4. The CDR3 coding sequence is TGTGCCAGCAGTGGCGGGGGGGCGGGAGAGACCCAGTACTTC. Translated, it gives CASSGGGAGETQYF.

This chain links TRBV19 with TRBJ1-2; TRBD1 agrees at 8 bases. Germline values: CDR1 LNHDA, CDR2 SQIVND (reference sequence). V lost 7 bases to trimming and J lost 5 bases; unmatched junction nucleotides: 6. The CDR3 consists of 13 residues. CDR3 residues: CASTRDRGYGYTF. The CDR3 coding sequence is TGTGCCAGTACCCGAGACAGGGGATATGGCTACACCTTC.

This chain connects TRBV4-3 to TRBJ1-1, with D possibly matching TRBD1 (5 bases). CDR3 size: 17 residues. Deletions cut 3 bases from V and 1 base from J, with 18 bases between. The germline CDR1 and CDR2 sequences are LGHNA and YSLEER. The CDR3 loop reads CASSHATTRQTNTEAFF. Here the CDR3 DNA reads TGCGCCAGCAGCCACGCTACTACAAGACAGACGAACACTGAAGCTTTCTTT.

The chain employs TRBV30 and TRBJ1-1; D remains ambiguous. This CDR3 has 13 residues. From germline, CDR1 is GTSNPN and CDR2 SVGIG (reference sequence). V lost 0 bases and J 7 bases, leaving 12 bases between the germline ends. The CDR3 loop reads CAWSVGGRLEAFF. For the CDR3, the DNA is TGTGCCTGGAGTGTAGGAGGGAGACTTGAAGCTTTCTTT.

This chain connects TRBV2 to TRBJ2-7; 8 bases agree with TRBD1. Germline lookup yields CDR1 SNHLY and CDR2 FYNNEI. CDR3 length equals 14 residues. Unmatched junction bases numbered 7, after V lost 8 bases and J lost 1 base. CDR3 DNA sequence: TGTGCCAGCCTGGGGCAGGGGGCTTCCTACGAGCAGTACTTC. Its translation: CASLGQGASYEQYF. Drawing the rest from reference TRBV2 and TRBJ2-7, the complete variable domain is EPEVTQTPSHQVTQMGQEVILRCVPISNHLYFYWYRQILGQKVEFLVSFYNNEISEKSEIFDDQFSVERPDGSNFTLKIRSTKLEDSAMYFCASLGQGASYEQYFGPGTRLTVT.

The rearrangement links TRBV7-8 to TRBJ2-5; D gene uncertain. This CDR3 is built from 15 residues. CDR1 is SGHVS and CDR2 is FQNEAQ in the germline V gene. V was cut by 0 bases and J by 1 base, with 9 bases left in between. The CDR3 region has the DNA TGTGCCAGCAGCTTAGCGGCAGAATTCCAAGAGACCCAGTACTTC. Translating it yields CASSLAAEFQETQYF.

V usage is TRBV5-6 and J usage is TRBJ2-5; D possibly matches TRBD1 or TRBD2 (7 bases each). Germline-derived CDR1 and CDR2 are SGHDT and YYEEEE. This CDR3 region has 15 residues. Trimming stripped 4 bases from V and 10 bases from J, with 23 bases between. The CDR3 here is CASSPGTASREVQYF. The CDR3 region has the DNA TGTGCCAGCAGCCCCGGGACAGCTTCTCGGGAGGTCCAGTACTTC.

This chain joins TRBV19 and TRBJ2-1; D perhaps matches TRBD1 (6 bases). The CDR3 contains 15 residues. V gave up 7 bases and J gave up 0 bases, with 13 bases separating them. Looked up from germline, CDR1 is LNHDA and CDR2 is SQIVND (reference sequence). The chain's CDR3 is CASTRGPSSYNEQFF. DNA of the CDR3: TGTGCCAGTACCAGGGGCCCCAGCTCCTACAATGAGCAGTTCTTC.

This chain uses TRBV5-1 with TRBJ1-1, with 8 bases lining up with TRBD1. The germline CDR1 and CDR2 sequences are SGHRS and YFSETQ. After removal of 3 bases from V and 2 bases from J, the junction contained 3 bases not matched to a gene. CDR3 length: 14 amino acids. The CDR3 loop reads CASSSQGANTEAFF. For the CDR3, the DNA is TGCGCCAGCAGCTCCCAGGGGGCCAACACTGAAGCTTTCTTT. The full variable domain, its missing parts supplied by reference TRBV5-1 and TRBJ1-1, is KAGVTQTPRYLIKTRGQQVTLSCSPISGHRSVSWYQQTPGQGLQFLFEYFSETQRNKGNFPGRFSGRQFSNSRSEMNVSTLELGDSALYLCASSSQGANTEAFFGQGTRLTVV.

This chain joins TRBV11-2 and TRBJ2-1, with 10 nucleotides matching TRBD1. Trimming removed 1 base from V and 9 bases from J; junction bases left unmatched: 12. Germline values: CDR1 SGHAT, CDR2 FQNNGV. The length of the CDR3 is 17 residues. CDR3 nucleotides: TGTGCCAGCAGCTTAGTCCTACCGGGACAGGGGACGGCTGAGCAGTTCTTC. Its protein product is CASSLVLPGQGTAEQFF.

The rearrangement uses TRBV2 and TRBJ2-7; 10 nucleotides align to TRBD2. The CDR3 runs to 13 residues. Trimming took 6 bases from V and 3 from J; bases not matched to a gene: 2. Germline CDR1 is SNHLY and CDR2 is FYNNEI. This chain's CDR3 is CASRASGSYEQYF. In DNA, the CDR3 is TGTGCCAGCAGGGCTAGCGGGAGCTACGAGCAGTACTTC.

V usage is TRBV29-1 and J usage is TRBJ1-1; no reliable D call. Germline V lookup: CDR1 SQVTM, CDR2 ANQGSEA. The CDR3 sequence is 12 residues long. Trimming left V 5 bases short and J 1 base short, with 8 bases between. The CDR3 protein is CSVRRTNTEAFF. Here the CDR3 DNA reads TGCAGCGTTAGAAGAACGAACACTGAAGCTTTCTTT.

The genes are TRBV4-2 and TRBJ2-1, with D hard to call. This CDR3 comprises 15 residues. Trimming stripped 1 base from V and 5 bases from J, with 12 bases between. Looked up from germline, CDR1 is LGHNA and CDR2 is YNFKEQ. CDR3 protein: CASSQGTWQDNEQFF. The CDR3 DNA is TGTGCCAGCAGCCAAGGAACATGGCAAGACAATGAGCAGTTCTTC.

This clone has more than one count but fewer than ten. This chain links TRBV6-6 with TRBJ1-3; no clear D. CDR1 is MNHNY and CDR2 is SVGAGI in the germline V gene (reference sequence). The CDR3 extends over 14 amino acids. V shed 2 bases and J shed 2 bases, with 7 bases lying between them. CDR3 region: CASSYVLAGNTIYF. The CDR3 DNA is TGTGCCAGCAGTTACGTTTTGGCTGGAAACACCATATATTTT.